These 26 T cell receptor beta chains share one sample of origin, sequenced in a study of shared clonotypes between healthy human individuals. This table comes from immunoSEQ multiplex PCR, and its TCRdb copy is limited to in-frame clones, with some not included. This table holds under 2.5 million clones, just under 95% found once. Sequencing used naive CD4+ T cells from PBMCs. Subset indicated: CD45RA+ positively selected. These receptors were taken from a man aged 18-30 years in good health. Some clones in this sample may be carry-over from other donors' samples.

CDR3 DNA: TGCAGCGTTGAAGATTGGGGGACAGAATACTCTGGAAACACCATATATTTT. This translates into CSVEDWGTEYSGNTIYF. The chain employs TRBV29-1 and TRBJ1-3; TRBD1 matches at 7 bases. Per germline, CDR1 SQVTM and CDR2 ANQGSEA. V gave up 0 bases and J gave up 0 bases; unmatched junction bases: 8. The CDR3 is made up of 17 amino acids.

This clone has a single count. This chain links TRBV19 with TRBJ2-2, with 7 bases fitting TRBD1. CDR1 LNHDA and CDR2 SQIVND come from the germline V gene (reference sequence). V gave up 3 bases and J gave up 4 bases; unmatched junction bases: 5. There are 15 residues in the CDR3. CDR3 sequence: CASSIMAGGTGELFF. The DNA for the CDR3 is TGTGCCAGTAGTATTATGGCAGGGGGCACCGGGGAGCTGTTTTTT.

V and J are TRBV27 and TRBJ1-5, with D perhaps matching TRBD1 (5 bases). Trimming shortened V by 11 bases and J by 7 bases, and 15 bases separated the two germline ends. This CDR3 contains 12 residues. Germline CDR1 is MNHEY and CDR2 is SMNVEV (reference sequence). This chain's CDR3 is CASRRGGQPQHF. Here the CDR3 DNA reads TGTGCCTCCCGACGGGGCGGACAGCCCCAGCATTTT.

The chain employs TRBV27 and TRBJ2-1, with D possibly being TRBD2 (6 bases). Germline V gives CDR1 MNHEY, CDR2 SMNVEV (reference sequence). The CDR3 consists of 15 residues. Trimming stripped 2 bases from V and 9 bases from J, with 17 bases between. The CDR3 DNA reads TGTGCCAGCAGTTTAGGCTCGGGCGGGGTTGGTGAGCAGTTCTTC. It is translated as CASSLGSGGVGEQFF.

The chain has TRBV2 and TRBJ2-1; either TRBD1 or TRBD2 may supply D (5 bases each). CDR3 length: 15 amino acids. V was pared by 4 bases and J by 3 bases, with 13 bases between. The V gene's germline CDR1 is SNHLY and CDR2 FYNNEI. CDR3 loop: CASSARDLHYNEQFF. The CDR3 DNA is TGTGCCAGCAGTGCCCGGGACCTTCACTACAATGAGCAGTTCTTC.

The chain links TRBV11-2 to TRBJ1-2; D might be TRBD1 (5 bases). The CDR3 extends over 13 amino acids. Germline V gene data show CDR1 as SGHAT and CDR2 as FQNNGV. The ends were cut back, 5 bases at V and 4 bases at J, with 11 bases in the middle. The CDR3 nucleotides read TGTGCCAGCAGCCCCGGGACCGTCTATGGCTACACCTTC. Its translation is CASSPGTVYGYTF.

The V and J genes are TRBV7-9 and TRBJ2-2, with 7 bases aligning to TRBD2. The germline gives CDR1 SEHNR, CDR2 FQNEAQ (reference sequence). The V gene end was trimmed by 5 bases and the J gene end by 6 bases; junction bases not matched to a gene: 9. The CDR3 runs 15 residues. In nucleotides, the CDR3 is TGTGCCAGCAGCCTCAGCGGGATTAAGGCCGGGGAGCTGTTTTTT. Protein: CASSLSGIKAGELFF.

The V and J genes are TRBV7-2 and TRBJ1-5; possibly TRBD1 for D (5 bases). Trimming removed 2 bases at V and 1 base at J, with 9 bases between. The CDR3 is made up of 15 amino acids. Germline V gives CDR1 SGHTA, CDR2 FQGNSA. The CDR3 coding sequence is TGTGCCAGCAGCTTACTGGGGGGGAGCAATCAGCCCCAGCATTTT. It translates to CASSLLGGSNQPQHF. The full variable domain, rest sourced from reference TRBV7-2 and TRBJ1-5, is GAGVSQSPSNKVTEKGKDVELRCDPISGHTALYWYRQSLGQGLEFLIYFQGNSAPDKSGLPSDRFSAERTGGSVSTLTIQRTQQEDSAVYLCASSLLGGSNQPQHFGDGTRLSIL.

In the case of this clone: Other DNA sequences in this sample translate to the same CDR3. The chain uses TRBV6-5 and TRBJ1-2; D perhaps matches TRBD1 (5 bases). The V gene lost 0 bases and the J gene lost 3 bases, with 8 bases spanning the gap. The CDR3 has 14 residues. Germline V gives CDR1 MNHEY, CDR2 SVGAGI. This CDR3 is CASSYSGGDYGYTF. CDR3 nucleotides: TGTGCCAGCAGTTACTCTGGGGGAGACTATGGCTACACCTTC.

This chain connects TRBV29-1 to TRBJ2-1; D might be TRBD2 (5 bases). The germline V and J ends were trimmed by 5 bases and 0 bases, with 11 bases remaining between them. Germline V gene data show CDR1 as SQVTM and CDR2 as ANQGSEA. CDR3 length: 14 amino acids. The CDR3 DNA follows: TGCAGCGTTCAAAGCGGTTACTCCTACAATGAGCAGTTCTTC. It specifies CSVQSGYSYNEQFF.

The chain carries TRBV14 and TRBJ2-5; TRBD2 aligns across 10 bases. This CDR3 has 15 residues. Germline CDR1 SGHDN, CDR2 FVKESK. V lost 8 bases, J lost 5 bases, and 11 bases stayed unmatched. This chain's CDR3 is CASGLAGVLGETQYF. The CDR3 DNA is TGTGCCAGCGGTCTAGCGGGAGTTCTTGGCGAGACCCAGTACTTC.

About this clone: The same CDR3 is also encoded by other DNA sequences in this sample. CDR3 in amino acids: CASRRQGTDTQYF. CDR3 coding DNA: TGTGCCAGCAGACGACAGGGCACAGATACGCAGTATTTT. The rearrangement joins TRBV6-5 to TRBJ2-3; D is possibly TRBD1 (6 bases). The V gene's germline CDR1 is MNHEY and CDR2 SVGAGI. The CDR3 extends over 13 amino acids. Deletions cut 6 bases from V and 1 base from J, with 8 bases between.

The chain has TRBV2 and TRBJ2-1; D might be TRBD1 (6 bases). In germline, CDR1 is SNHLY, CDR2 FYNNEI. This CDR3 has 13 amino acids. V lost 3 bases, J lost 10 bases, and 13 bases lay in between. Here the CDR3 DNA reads TGTGCCAGCAGTGACAGGGGAGCCTGGGAGCAGTTCTTC. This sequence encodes CASSDRGAWEQFF. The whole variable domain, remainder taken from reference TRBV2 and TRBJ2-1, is EPEVTQTPSHQVTQMGQEVILRCVPISNHLYFYWYRQILGQKVEFLVSFYNNEISEKSEIFDDQFSVERPDGSNFTLKIRSTKLEDSAMYFCASSDRGAWEQFFGPGTRLTVL.

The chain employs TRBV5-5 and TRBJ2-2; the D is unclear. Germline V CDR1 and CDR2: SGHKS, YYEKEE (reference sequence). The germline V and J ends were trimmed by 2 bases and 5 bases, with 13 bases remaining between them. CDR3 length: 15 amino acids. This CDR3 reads CASSFIPFPTGELFF. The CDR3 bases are TGTGCCAGCAGCTTTATCCCTTTTCCAACCGGGGAGCTGTTTTTT.

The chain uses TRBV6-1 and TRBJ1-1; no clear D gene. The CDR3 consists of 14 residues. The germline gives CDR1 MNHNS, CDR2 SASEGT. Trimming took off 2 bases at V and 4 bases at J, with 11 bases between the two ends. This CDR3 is CASSEISTSTEAFF. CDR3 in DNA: TGTGCCAGCAGTGAAATTTCTACCAGCACTGAAGCTTTCTTT.

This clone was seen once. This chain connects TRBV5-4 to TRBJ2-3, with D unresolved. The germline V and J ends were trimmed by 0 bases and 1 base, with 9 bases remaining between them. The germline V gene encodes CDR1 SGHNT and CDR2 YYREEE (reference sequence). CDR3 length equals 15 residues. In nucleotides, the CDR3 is TGTGCCAGCAGCTTGGATCCGGGCGGCACAGATACGCAGTATTTT. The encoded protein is CASSLDPGGTDTQYF.

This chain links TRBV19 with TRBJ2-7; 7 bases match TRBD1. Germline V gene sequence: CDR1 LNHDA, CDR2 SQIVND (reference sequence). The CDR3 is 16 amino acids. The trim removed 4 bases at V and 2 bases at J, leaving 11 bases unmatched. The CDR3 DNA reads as TGTGCCAGTAGTACATCATACAGGGGCCAGACCTACGAGCAGTACTTC. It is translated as CASSTSYRGQTYEQYF.

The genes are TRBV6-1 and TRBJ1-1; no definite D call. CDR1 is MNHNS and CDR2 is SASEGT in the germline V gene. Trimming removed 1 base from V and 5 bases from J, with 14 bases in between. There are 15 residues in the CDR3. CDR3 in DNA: TGTGCCAGCAGTGAAGAGGGATGGCGTATGACTGAAGCTTTCTTT. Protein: CASSEEGWRMTEAFF.

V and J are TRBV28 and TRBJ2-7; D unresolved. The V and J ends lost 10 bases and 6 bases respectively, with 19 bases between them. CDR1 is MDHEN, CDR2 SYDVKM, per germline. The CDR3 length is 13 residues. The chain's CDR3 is CATSSPGRFEQYF. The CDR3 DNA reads TGTGCCACCTCGTCGCCGGGCAGATTCGAGCAGTACTTC.

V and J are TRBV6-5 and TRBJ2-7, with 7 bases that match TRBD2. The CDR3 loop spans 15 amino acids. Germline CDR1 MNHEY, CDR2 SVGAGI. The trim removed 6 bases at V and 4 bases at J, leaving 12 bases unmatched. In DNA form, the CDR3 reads TGTGCCAGCAGCCCCCCCTATCGGGAGGTTTACGAGCAGTACTTC. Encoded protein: CASSPPYREVYEQYF.

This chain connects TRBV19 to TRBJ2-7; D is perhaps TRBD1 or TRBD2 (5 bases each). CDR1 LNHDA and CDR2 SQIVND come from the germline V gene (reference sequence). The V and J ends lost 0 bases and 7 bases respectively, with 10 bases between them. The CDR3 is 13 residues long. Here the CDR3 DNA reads TGTGCCAGTAGTATAGACATTGGGGGAGAGCAGTACTTC. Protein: CASSIDIGGEQYF.

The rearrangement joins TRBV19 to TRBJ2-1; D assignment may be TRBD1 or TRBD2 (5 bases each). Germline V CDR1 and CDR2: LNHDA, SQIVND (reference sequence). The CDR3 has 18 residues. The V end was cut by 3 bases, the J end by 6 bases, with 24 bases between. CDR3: CASSIWRASGVRGNEQFF. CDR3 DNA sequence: TGTGCCAGTAGTATCTGGCGGGCGTCTGGGGTTAGGGGCAATGAGCAGTTCTTC.

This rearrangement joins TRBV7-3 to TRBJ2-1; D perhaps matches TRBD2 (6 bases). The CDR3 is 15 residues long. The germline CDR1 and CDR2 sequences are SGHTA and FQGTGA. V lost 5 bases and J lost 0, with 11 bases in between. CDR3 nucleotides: TGTGCCAGCAGCCGCCAGGAGGGCTCCTACAATGAGCAGTTCTTC. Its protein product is CASSRQEGSYNEQFF.

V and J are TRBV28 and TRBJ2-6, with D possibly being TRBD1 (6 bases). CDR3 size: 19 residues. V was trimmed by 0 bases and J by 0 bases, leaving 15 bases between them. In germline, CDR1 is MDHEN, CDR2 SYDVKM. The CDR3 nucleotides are TGTGCCAGCAGTTTATGGACAGGTAGTATAAGCTCTGGGGCCAACGTCCTGACTTTC. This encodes CASSLWTGSISSGANVLTF.

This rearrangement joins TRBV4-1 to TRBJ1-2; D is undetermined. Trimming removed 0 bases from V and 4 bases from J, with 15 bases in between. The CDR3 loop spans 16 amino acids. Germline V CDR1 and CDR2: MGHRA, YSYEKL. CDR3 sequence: CASSQDPTRSGYGYTF. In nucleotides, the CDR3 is TGCGCCAGCAGCCAAGATCCTACGAGGTCAGGCTATGGCTACACCTTC.

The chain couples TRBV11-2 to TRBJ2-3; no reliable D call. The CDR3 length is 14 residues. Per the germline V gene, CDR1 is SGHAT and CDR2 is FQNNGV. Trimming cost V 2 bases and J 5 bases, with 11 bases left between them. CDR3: CASSLWVSGDTQYF. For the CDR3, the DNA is TGTGCCAGCAGCTTATGGGTTTCCGGAGATACGCAGTATTTT.